Shown below are 27 T cell receptor beta chains from a single sample sequenced in a study of blood T cell repertoires in COVID-19. The protocol was immunoSEQ multiplex PCR, while the TCRdb copy is restricted to in-frame clones and leaves out a portion. Here the sample spans about 190,000 clones, nearly 90% being singletons. The sequencing input was peripheral blood. All receptors come from a man aged 45-60 years with acute or convalescent COVID-19.

This chain links TRBV7-8 with TRBJ2-1; 11 bases match TRBD2. V shed 0 bases, J shed 6 bases, and the junction held 7 bases outside the gene matches. CDR1 SGHVS and CDR2 FQNEAQ come from the germline V gene. This CDR3 spans 17 amino acids. This chain's CDR3 is CASSLALAGGPGNEQFF. The DNA of the CDR3 is TGTGCCAGCAGCTTAGCTTTAGCGGGAGGGCCGGGCAATGAGCAGTTCTTC. Supplemented by reference TRBV7-8 and TRBJ2-1, the full variable domain reads GAGVSQSPRYKVAKRGQDVALRCDPISGHVSLFWYQQALGQGPEFLTYFQNEAQLDKSGLPSDRFFAERPEGSVSTLKIQRTQQEDSAVYLCASSLALAGGPGNEQFFGPGTRLTVL.

V gene TRBV5-6 combines with J gene TRBJ2-7; 7 bases agree with TRBD1. Trimming cost V 4 bases and J 4 bases; bases outside gene matches: 2. The CDR3 spans 12 residues. Germline V CDR1 and CDR2: SGHDT, YYEEEE. In DNA, the CDR3 is TGTGCCAGCAGCCGACAGGGATACGAGCAGTACGTC. Protein product: CASSRQGYEQYV.

The rearrangement uses TRBV28 and TRBJ2-6; 9 bases fit TRBD1. This CDR3 has 17 residues. Germline-derived CDR1 and CDR2 are MDHEN and SYDVKM. Trimming removed 7 bases from V and 0 bases from J; junction bases left unmatched: 7. CDR3 protein: CASNPGTGFSGANVLTF. The CDR3 DNA is TGTGCCAGCAACCCCGGGACAGGGTTCTCTGGGGCCAACGTCCTGACTTTC.

The chain couples TRBV5-5 to TRBJ1-5; D unclear. CDR1 is SGHKS and CDR2 is YYEKEE in the germline V gene (reference sequence). The CDR3 contains 13 residues. V dropped 0 bases and J dropped 5 bases, with 6 bases sitting between them. The CDR3 DNA follows: TGTGCCAGCAGCTTGGCAGGTCATCAGCCCCAGCATTTT. As protein: CASSLAGHQPQHF.

The chain employs TRBV4-1 and TRBJ1-4; D is possibly TRBD1 (5 bases). Trimming left V 5 bases short and J 5 bases short, with 15 bases between. This CDR3 spans 15 amino acids. Germline-derived CDR1 and CDR2 are MGHRA and YSYEKL. The DNA for the CDR3 is TGCGCCAGCAGCTTCAGGGTCACCTCCAATGAAAAACTGTTTTTT. This codes for CASSFRVTSNEKLFF.

V is TRBV19 and J is TRBJ2-3; D is uncertain. The V end lost 5 bases, the J end lost 1 base, and 4 bases lay between the germline ends. Per the germline V gene, CDR1 is LNHDA and CDR2 is SQIVND (reference sequence). The CDR3 length is 12 residues. This chain's CDR3 is CASSLRTDTQYF. As DNA, the CDR3 is TGTGCCAGTAGTCTCCGCACAGATACGCAGTATTTT.

The chain uses TRBV12-3 or TRBV12-4 and TRBJ1-2; maybe TRBD1 (5 bases). The CDR3 spans 13 residues. V lost 7 bases and J lost 4, with 13 bases in between. For the CDR3, the DNA is TGTGCCAGCACTCCGGACACGCGCTATGGCTACACCTTC. Protein sequence: CASTPDTRYGYTF.

This sequence joins TRBV4-1 and TRBJ1-5; 10 bases line up with TRBD1. Per the germline V gene, CDR1 is MGHRA and CDR2 is YSYEKL. The CDR3 sequence is 16 residues long. Losses at the gene ends were 1 base for V and 4 bases for J; bases not matched to a gene: 4. The CDR3 DNA reads TGCGCCAGCAGCCAAGTGACAGGGGGCAAAAATCAGCCCCAGCATTTT. This encodes CASSQVTGGKNQPQHF.

The gene calls are TRBV7-9 and TRBJ1-5; D unresolved. V was pared by 1 base and J by 7 bases, with 5 bases between. The germline gives CDR1 SEHNR, CDR2 FQNEAQ (reference sequence). The CDR3 runs to 12 residues. DNA for the CDR3: TGTGCCAGCAGCTTAGAGCCACAGCCCCAGCATTTT. As protein: CASSLEPQPQHF.

The chain links TRBV7-9 to TRBJ2-2; TRBD1 matches 7 bases. The germline V gene encodes CDR1 SEHNR and CDR2 FQNEAQ (reference sequence). This CDR3 spans 16 amino acids. J was trimmed by 3 bases and V by 4 bases; bases with no gene match: 8. The CDR3, as DNA: TGTGCCAGCAGCTCTGAGGGGACAGACCACACCGGGGAGCTGTTTTTT. Amino acids: CASSSEGTDHTGELFF.

J is TRBJ2-7 and V is TRBV6-5; D perhaps matches TRBD1 (6 bases). Trimming stripped 2 bases from V and 2 bases from J, with 10 bases between. CDR1 is MNHEY and CDR2 is SVGAGI in the germline V gene. This CDR3 has 14 amino acids. In nucleotides, the CDR3 is TGTGCCAGCAGTTACGGAGGACAGACCTACGAGCAGTACTTC. It encodes CASSYGGQTYEQYF.

The chain combines TRBV29-1 with TRBJ2-1; D is unclear. The ends were cut back, 6 bases at V and 9 bases at J, with 12 bases in the middle. The germline V gene encodes CDR1 SQVTM and CDR2 ANQGSEA. There are 11 residues in the CDR3. In nucleotides, the CDR3 is TGCAGCGTCACCTTATACGGTGAGCAGTTCTTC. Its protein is CSVTLYGEQFF.

The chain has TRBV20-1 and TRBJ1-4; D is unresolved. Trimming cost V 3 bases and J 4 bases, with 3 bases left between them. The CDR3 loop spans 11 amino acids. Germline loops: CDR1 DFQATT, CDR2 SNEGSKA (reference sequence). CDR3 loop: CSASGNEKLFF. The CDR3 DNA sequence: TGCAGTGCTAGCGGTAATGAAAAACTGTTTTTT.

The chain couples TRBV2 to TRBJ1-4, with TRBD1 identical over 10 bases. The CDR3 consists of 15 residues. Germline V lookup: CDR1 SNHLY, CDR2 FYNNEI. J lost 14 bases, V lost 4 bases, and 13 bases had no gene match. This CDR3 is CASSGARTGGSKLFF. The CDR3 nucleotides read TGTGCCAGCAGTGGGGCAAGGACAGGGGGTTCTAAGCTGTTTTTT.

The gene calls are TRBV28 and TRBJ1-2, with 10 bases fitting TRBD1. Per germline, CDR1 MDHEN and CDR2 SYDVKM. This CDR3 is built from 14 residues. After removal of 5 bases from V and 6 bases from J, the junction contained 6 bases not matched to a gene. The CDR3 nucleotides are TGTGCCAGCAGTCCAGCCGGGACAGGGGATGGCTACACCTTC. This gives the protein CASSPAGTGDGYTF.

CDR3 sequence: CASSNSGDYNEQFF. Written as DNA, the CDR3 is TGTGCCAGTAGTAATAGCGGGGACTACAATGAGCAGTTCTTC. The gene calls are TRBV19 and TRBJ2-1; TRBD2 aligns across 8 bases. The CDR3 runs 14 residues. Germline V CDR1 and CDR2: LNHDA, SQIVND (reference sequence). J lost 3 bases, V lost 4 bases, and 2 bases had no gene match.

The chain employs TRBV5-1 and TRBJ1-3; 7 nucleotides line up with TRBD1. The CDR3 sequence is 16 residues long. Germline CDR1 is SGHRS and CDR2 is YFSETQ. The V and J ends lost 0 bases and 4 bases, in that order; junction bases with no gene match: 7. The CDR3 is CASSLDRGAGGNTIYF. CDR3 DNA sequence: TGCGCCAGCAGCTTGGACAGGGGCGCGGGAGGAAACACCATATATTTT.

This chain connects TRBV6-6 to TRBJ2-7, with a possible D match to TRBD1 (5 bases). CDR1 is MNHNY and CDR2 is SVGAGI in the germline V gene (reference sequence). This CDR3 region has 14 residues. V dropped 5 bases and J dropped 4 bases, with 15 bases sitting between them. The CDR3: CASSQRRSGYEQYF. In DNA, the CDR3 is TGTGCCAGCAGTCAAAGGCGGTCAGGGTACGAGCAGTACTTC.

The chain has TRBV4-1 and TRBJ2-7; D ambiguous. The CDR3 extends over 14 amino acids. The V end lost 1 base, the J end lost 5 bases, and 12 bases lay between the germline ends. CDR1 and CDR2 (germline): MGHRA, YSYEKL. The CDR3 DNA reads as TGCGCCAGCAGCCAAGTCGAGAGGCACCACGAGCAGTACTTC. This encodes CASSQVERHHEQYF.

The chain joins TRBV28 to TRBJ1-6; perhaps TRBD1 as D (6 bases). This CDR3 is 16 amino acids long. Trimming cost V 4 bases and J 10 bases, with 20 bases left between them. CDR1 MDHEN and CDR2 SYDVKM come from the germline V gene. CDR3 nucleotides: TGTGCCAGCAGTTCACCCAGCCAGGGGACCTACTCACCCCTCCACTTT. Translation gives CASSSPSQGTYSPLHF.

The gene calls are TRBV6-5 and TRBJ1-5; tentative D call: TRBD1 (6 bases). Germline lookup yields CDR1 MNHEY and CDR2 SVGAGI. Between the trimmed V and J ends, which lost 0 bases and 6 bases, there was a span of 12 bases. The CDR3 runs to 15 residues. The CDR3 DNA follows: TGTGCCAGCAGTTACTCGGGGGCGCTTGGTCAGCCCCAGCATTTT. This translates into CASSYSGALGQPQHF.

The chain combines TRBV28 with TRBJ1-5; D unresolved. CDR3 length: 11 residues. Trimming shortened V by 9 bases and J by 1 base, and 4 bases separated the two germline ends. CDR1 and CDR2 from the germline V gene are MDHEN and SYDVKM. CDR3 sequence: CASRSNQPQHF. CDR3 nucleotide sequence: TGTGCCAGTAGAAGCAATCAGCCCCAGCATTTT.

V and J are TRBV11-2 and TRBJ2-1, with TRBD2 matching over 10 bases. Germline V lookup: CDR1 SGHAT, CDR2 FQNNGV. CDR3 size: 15 residues. After removal of 4 bases from V and 2 bases from J, the junction contained 2 bases not matched to a gene. The CDR3 DNA sequence: TGTGCCAGCAGCTCGCTAGCGGGGGCCTACAATGAGCAGTTCTTC. Translating gives CASSSLAGAYNEQFF.

The CDR3 sequence: CASSLIGGGRMGGTDTQYF. In DNA form, the CDR3 reads TGCGCCAGCAGCCTTATCGGAGGGGGCAGGATGGGTGGCACAGATACGCAGTATTTT. The chain couples TRBV4-1 to TRBJ2-3; weak D call: TRBD1 (7 bases). V dropped 4 bases and J dropped 1 base, with 24 bases sitting between them. The germline V gene has CDR1 MGHRA and CDR2 YSYEKL. This CDR3 comprises 19 residues.

V gene TRBV27 combines with J gene TRBJ2-1, with 12 bases aligning to TRBD2. Germline values: CDR1 MNHEY, CDR2 SMNVEV (reference sequence). The trim removed 5 bases at V and 0 bases at J, leaving 11 bases unmatched. The CDR3 spans 19 residues. The CDR3 protein is CASSQGLAGIRGSYNEQFF. CDR3 DNA sequence: TGTGCCAGCAGTCAAGGACTAGCGGGAATTAGAGGCTCCTACAATGAGCAGTTCTTC.

The J gene is TRBJ1-5, the V gene TRBV6-1, with a possible D match to TRBD1 (5 bases). The CDR3 runs to 13 residues. V gave up 6 bases and J gave up 6 bases, with 12 bases separating them. The germline V gene encodes CDR1 MNHNS and CDR2 SASEGT. The CDR3 nucleotides read TGTGCCAGCAGCCGACAGCGGGGTCAGCCCCAGCATTTT. The encoded protein is CASSRQRGQPQHF.

As for this clone: This sample includes further DNA sequences coding for the same CDR3. The V call is TRBV27, the J call TRBJ2-7, with no clear D. Trimming stripped 4 bases from V and 1 base from J, with 2 bases between. CDR3 length: 11 residues. Germline CDR1 reads MNHEY; CDR2 reads SMNVEV (reference sequence). Written as DNA, the CDR3 is TGTGCCAGCAGTTCTTCCTACGAGCAGTACTTC. The encoded protein is CASSSSYEQYF.